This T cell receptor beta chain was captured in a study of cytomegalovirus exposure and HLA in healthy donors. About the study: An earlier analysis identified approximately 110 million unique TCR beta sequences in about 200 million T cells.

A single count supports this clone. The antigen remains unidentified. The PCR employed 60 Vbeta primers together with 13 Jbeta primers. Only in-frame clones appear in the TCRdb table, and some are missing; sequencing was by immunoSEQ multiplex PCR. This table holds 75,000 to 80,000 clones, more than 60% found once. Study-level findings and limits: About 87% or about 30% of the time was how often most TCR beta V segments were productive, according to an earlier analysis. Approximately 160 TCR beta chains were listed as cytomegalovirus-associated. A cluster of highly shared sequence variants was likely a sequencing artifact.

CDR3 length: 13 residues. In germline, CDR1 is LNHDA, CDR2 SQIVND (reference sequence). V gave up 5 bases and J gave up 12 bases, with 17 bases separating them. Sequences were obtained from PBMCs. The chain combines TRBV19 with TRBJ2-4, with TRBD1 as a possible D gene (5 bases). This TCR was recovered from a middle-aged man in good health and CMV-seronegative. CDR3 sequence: CASSGFREGSQYF. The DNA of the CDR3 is TGTGCCAGTAGTGGTTTCAGGGAAGGCAGTCAGTACTTC.